This T cell receptor beta chain was profiled in a study of T cells in Graves' hyperthyroidism and ophthalmopathy. Study-level background: It was at initial diagnosis, before any treatment, that peripheral blood was collected.

Study-level results: Ophthalmopathy was predicted by the model a median of about 6.5 months ahead of onset. Among clonotypes expanded in thyroid above 0.001, most were also found in blood.

TCR beta CDR3 sequences were amplified from RNA transcripts. A set of HTBI primers served as the primers for a first-round RT-PCR of the TCR CDR3. TCRdb ran MiXCR on the multiplex PCR reads and lists one entry per CDR3 protein. This sample has roughly 560,000 distinct CDR3 sequences; about 15% occur once, and the top ten carry 4.3%. At least ten counts were recorded for this clonotype. As yet, its antigen is unknown. Sequencing input: blood. This receptor was taken from a woman aged 40-49 years with Graves' ophthalmopathy.

CDR3 bases: TGTGCCAGCACCCGGGACACGTCCTACGAGCAGTACTTC. Its protein product is CASTRDTSYEQYF. This rearrangement joins TRBV28 to TRBJ2-7, with D possibly being TRBD1 (6 bases). Looked up from germline, CDR1 is MDHEN and CDR2 is SYDVKM. V dropped 7 bases and J dropped 1 base, with 11 bases sitting between them. The CDR3 length is 13 residues.